This entry lists 30 T cell receptor beta chains sequenced from one sample in a study of shared clonotypes between healthy human individuals. The table came from immunoSEQ multiplex PCR; TCRdb's copy has only in-frame clones and leaves some out. This table holds 2,500,000 or so clones, about 92% found once. Sequencing used naive CD4+ T cells sorted from blood. The subset here: CD45RA+ positively selected. The receptors originated from a young man in good health.

The gene calls are TRBV18 and TRBJ1-1; D is uncertain. The CDR3 sequence is 13 residues long. Trimming removed 5 bases from V and 7 bases from J, with 14 bases in between. Looked up from germline, CDR1 is KGHSH and CDR2 is LQKENI. CDR3 sequence: CASSGREGNEAFF. The CDR3 nucleotides are TGTGCCAGCTCAGGACGGGAAGGAAATGAAGCTTTCTTT.

This sequence joins TRBV13 and TRBJ2-2, with 10 bases matching TRBD1. The CDR3 covers 16 residues. Germline V gene data show CDR1 as PRHDT and CDR2 as FYEKMQ (reference sequence). Losses at the gene ends were 5 bases for V and 4 bases for J; bases not matched to a gene: 7. CDR3 sequence (DNA): TGTGCCAGCAGCCCTAGACAGGGGGCGCGCACCGGGGAGCTGTTTTTT. Its translation: CASSPRQGARTGELFF.

The chain's CDR3 is CASSLIGSLTRETQYF. For the CDR3, the DNA is TGTGCCAGCAGCTTGATTGGCTCCCTCACTAGGGAGACCCAGTACTTC. The genes are TRBV5-4 and TRBJ2-5; a weak D match, TRBD2 (5 bases). CDR1 and CDR2 (germline): SGHNT, YYREEE (reference sequence). V was shortened by 1 base and J by 5 bases, with 18 bases between the two germline ends. The CDR3 sequence is 16 residues long.

V is TRBV7-8 and J is TRBJ1-1; D ambiguous. With 1 base removed from V and 4 bases from J, the gap between germline ends came to 10 bases. The germline CDR1 and CDR2 sequences are SGHVS and FQNEAQ. The CDR3 consists of 14 residues. The CDR3 region has the DNA TGTGCCAGCAGCTTAGTGTCCGGCGGCACTGAAGCTTTCTTT. It encodes CASSLVSGGTEAFF.

This sequence joins TRBV6-5 and TRBJ2-7; D is uncertain. Trimming removed 3 bases at V and 1 base at J, with 10 bases between. Looked up from germline, CDR1 is MNHEY and CDR2 is SVGAGI. This CDR3 spans 14 amino acids. CDR3: CASSYRSNSYEQYF. DNA for the CDR3: TGTGCCAGCAGTTATCGGTCAAATTCCTACGAGCAGTACTTC.

J is TRBJ1-1 and V is TRBV11-1, with D maybe TRBD1 (6 bases). The germline gives CDR1 SGHAT, CDR2 FQDESV (reference sequence). Trimming cost V 5 bases and J 3 bases, with 19 bases left between them. This CDR3 spans 16 amino acids. The CDR3 coding sequence is TGTGCCAGCAGCCCGCGTGAGGGGGTGAGGGACACTGAAGCTTTCTTT. This sequence encodes CASSPREGVRDTEAFF.

This clone has only one observation. The CDR3 region is CRTVNYGYTF. The CDR3 bases are TGCAGGACGGTTAACTATGGCTACACCTTC. The V gene is TRBV20-1, the J gene TRBJ1-2; no clear D gene. Germline V CDR1 and CDR2: DFQATT, SNEGSKA (reference sequence). This CDR3 region has 10 residues.

This rearrangement joins TRBV7-8 to TRBJ1-1; a possible D gene is TRBD1 (5 bases). The V end lost 5 bases, the J end lost 5 bases, and 15 bases lay between the germline ends. The germline CDR1 and CDR2 sequences are SGHVS and FQNEAQ. The CDR3 consists of 14 residues. The CDR3 sequence is CASSLGGGGTEAFF. CDR3 in DNA: TGTGCCAGCAGCCTCGGGGGGGGAGGGACTGAAGCTTTCTTT.

The rearrangement links TRBV6-6 to TRBJ1-4; D gene unclear. The V end was cut by 6 bases, the J end by 8 bases, with 13 bases between. The germline gives CDR1 MNHNY, CDR2 SVGAGI (reference sequence). There are 13 residues in the CDR3. CDR3 in amino acids: CASSPAKGEKLFF. Here the CDR3 DNA reads TGTGCCAGCAGCCCGGCCAAAGGGGAAAAACTGTTTTTT.

Only one count was recorded for this clone. V and J are TRBV5-4 and TRBJ2-7, with 10 bases lining up with TRBD2. CDR3 size: 16 residues. Germline-derived CDR1 and CDR2 are SGHNT and YYREEE (reference sequence). The ends lost 4 bases at V and 0 bases at J; junction bases unmatched: 7. CDR3 amino acids: CASSPLSGRSSYEQYF. Here the CDR3 DNA reads TGTGCCAGCAGCCCGCTTAGCGGGAGGAGCTCCTACGAGCAGTACTTC.

On this clone itself: Germline is not matched at one junction end, which may reflect a read error. The sample holds other DNA sequences that translate to the same CDR3. V gene TRBV7-7 combines with J gene TRBJ2-5; TRBD2 might be the D (5 bases). CDR3 size: 13 residues. Per germline, CDR1 SSHAT and CDR2 FNYEAQ (reference sequence). CDR3 in DNA: TGTGCTAGCAGCTCAGGACTGCAAGAGACCCAGTACTTC. It encodes CASSSGLQETQYF. The complete variable domain, with remaining parts taken from reference TRBV7-7 and TRBJ2-5, reads GAGVSQSPRYKVTKRGQDVTLRCDPISSHATLYWYQQALGQGPEFLTYFNYEAQPDKSGLPSDRFSAERPEGSISTLTIQRTEQRDSAMYRCASSSGLQETQYFGPGTRLLVL.

This clone was seen a handful of times. The chain recombines TRBV4-1 with TRBJ2-7, with 11 bases matching TRBD1. CDR1 MGHRA and CDR2 YSYEKL come from the germline V gene. The V gene end was trimmed by 1 base and the J gene end by 5 bases; junction bases not matched to a gene: 7. The CDR3 sequence is 16 residues long. The CDR3 loop reads CASSQGQGQGADEQYF. The CDR3 bases are TGCGCCAGCAGCCAAGGCCAAGGACAGGGGGCTGACGAGCAGTACTTC.

CDR3 amino acids: CASGGTSTDTQYF. The CDR3 region has the DNA TGTGCCAGCGGAGGGACTAGCACAGATACGCAGTATTTT. The genes are TRBV11-2 and TRBJ2-3; possible D gene TRBD2, 6 bases. V gave up 8 bases and J gave up 0 bases, with 9 bases separating them. This CDR3 has 13 residues. CDR1 is SGHAT, CDR2 FQNNGV, per germline.

The chain combines TRBV19 with TRBJ2-6, with 10 bases lining up with TRBD1. With V trimmed by 7 bases and J by 3 bases, 9 bases remained unmatched. The CDR3 consists of 17 residues. CDR1 LNHDA and CDR2 SQIVND come from the germline V gene (reference sequence). The CDR3 protein is CASIGTGESYGANVLTF. CDR3 sequence (DNA): TGTGCCAGTATTGGGACAGGGGAAAGCTATGGGGCCAACGTCCTGACTTTC.

This chain links TRBV9 with TRBJ2-5; D is possibly TRBD1 or TRBD2 (6 bases each). The V and J ends lost 0 bases and 5 bases respectively, with 20 bases between them. Germline CDR1 reads SGDLS; CDR2 reads YYNGEE. CDR3 size: 17 residues. This CDR3 reads CASSVGWVGQGRETQYF. The CDR3 DNA follows: TGTGCCAGCAGCGTAGGATGGGTTGGTCAGGGGAGGGAGACCCAGTACTTC.

The table lists this clone with a count of one. The gene calls are TRBV11-2 and TRBJ2-1, with D perhaps assigned TRBD1 or TRBD2 (5 bases each). Between the trimmed V and J ends, which lost 0 bases and 2 bases, there was a span of 11 bases. CDR3 length: 16 residues. Germline V gene lookup returns CDR1 SGHAT and CDR2 FQNNGV. In DNA form, the CDR3 reads TGTGCCAGCAGCTTAGAAGCCGGGACCCCCTACAATGAGCAGTTCTTC. This encodes CASSLEAGTPYNEQFF.

This rearrangement joins TRBV6-1 to TRBJ1-3; D remains ambiguous. The germline V gene has CDR1 MNHNS and CDR2 SASEGT. The CDR3 spans 15 residues. V was pared by 2 bases and J by 3 bases, with 11 bases between. CDR3 in amino acids: CASSERLGNGNTIYF. In nucleotides, the CDR3 is TGTGCCAGCAGTGAAAGGTTGGGGAATGGAAACACCATATATTTT.

This sequence joins TRBV25-1 and TRBJ2-3, with D possibly called TRBD1 or TRBD2 (7 bases each). The CDR3 is 14 amino acids. Germline loops: CDR1 MGHDK, CDR2 SYGVNS. Trimming stripped 7 bases from V and 6 bases from J, with 17 bases between. The CDR3 loop is CASKGAGGEDTQYF. The CDR3 DNA reads as TGTGCCAGCAAAGGAGCAGGGGGGGAGGATACGCAGTATTTT.

The chain joins TRBV7-2 to TRBJ2-7; 8 bases match TRBD1. CDR1 is SGHTA, CDR2 FQGNSA, per germline. Germline trimming cut 4 bases from V and 2 bases from J; bases unmatched to any gene: 4. The CDR3 runs 14 residues. CDR3 amino acids: CASSSGQGTYEQYF. CDR3 nucleotide sequence: TGTGCCAGCAGCTCAGGACAGGGCACCTACGAGCAGTACTTC.

The chain couples TRBV5-1 to TRBJ2-7; D is perhaps TRBD1 or TRBD2 (5 bases each). This CDR3 comprises 14 residues. Looked up from germline, CDR1 is SGHRS and CDR2 is YFSETQ. The ends were cut back, 4 bases at V and 0 bases at J, with 11 bases in the middle. The CDR3 DNA reads as TGCGCCAGCAGCCCCGGGACGAACTCCTACGAGCAGTACTTC. This sequence encodes CASSPGTNSYEQYF. The variable domain in full, with the rest retrieved from reference TRBV5-1 and TRBJ2-7, is KAGVTQTPRYLIKTRGQQVTLSCSPISGHRSVSWYQQTPGQGLQFLFEYFSETQRNKGNFPGRFSGRQFSNSRSEMNVSTLELGDSALYLCASSPGTNSYEQYFGPGTRLTVT.

The rearrangement uses TRBV18 and TRBJ2-7; either TRBD1 or TRBD2 may supply D (5 bases each). V shed 3 bases and J shed 7 bases, with 13 bases lying between them. This CDR3 is built from 13 residues. The germline gives CDR1 KGHSH, CDR2 LQKENI. The CDR3: CASSPGPTGEQYF. The CDR3 region has the DNA TGTGCCAGCTCACCGGGACCTACGGGAGAGCAGTACTTC.

The chain couples TRBV7-2 to TRBJ2-5; 7 bases are a match to TRBD2. The J segment lost 2 bases and the V segment lost 1 base, leaving 7 bases of the junction unmatched. The CDR3 runs 16 residues. Germline V gene sequence: CDR1 SGHTA, CDR2 FQGNSA. The CDR3, as DNA: TGTGCCAGCAGCTTAGTGGGCGGGAGTGTTCAAGAGACCCAGTACTTC. Its translation: CASSLVGGSVQETQYF. Supplemented by reference TRBV7-2 and TRBJ2-5, the full variable domain reads GAGVSQSPSNKVTEKGKDVELRCDPISGHTALYWYRQSLGQGLEFLIYFQGNSAPDKSGLPSDRFSAERTGGSVSTLTIQRTQQEDSAVYLCASSLVGGSVQETQYFGPGTRLLVL.

This clone has only one observation. This same CDR3 is encoded by further DNA sequences in the sample. V gene TRBV5-1 combines with J gene TRBJ2-7, with 8 positions matching TRBD1. The V and J ends lost 4 bases and 0 bases, in that order; junction bases with no gene match: 6. This CDR3 has 15 amino acids. CDR1 is SGHRS, CDR2 YFSETQ, per germline. For the CDR3, the DNA is TGCGCCAGCAGCCCACGACAGGGGAGCTCCTACGAGCAGTACTTC. It yields the protein CASSPRQGSSYEQYF. The entire variable domain, with the rest obtained from reference TRBV5-1 and TRBJ2-7, is as follows: KAGVTQTPRYLIKTRGQQVTLSCSPISGHRSVSWYQQTPGQGLQFLFEYFSETQRNKGNFPGRFSGRQFSNSRSEMNVSTLELGDSALYLCASSPRQGSSYEQYFGPGTRLTVT.

The CDR3 bases are TGTGCCAGCTCACCACCGTCCCTTGTTGAGACCCAGTACTTC. Protein sequence: CASSPPSLVETQYF. The J gene is TRBJ2-5, the V gene TRBV18; no reliable D call. Trimming stripped 0 bases from V and 5 bases from J, with 10 bases between. This CDR3 region has 14 residues. CDR1 and CDR2 (germline): KGHSH, LQKENI.

The chain recombines TRBV7-9 with TRBJ2-2; perhaps TRBD1 as D (6 bases). Germline CDR1 SEHNR, CDR2 FQNEAQ (reference sequence). This CDR3 has 16 residues. V was trimmed by 4 bases and J by 4 bases, leaving 16 bases between them. CDR3 in amino acids: CASSWMAGVSTGELFF. The CDR3 nucleotides read TGTGCCAGCAGCTGGATGGCAGGGGTTAGCACCGGGGAGCTGTTTTTT.

V is TRBV2 and J is TRBJ2-3; 7 nucleotides match TRBD1. The V gene end was trimmed by 3 bases and the J gene end by 3 bases; junction bases not matched to a gene: 6. The CDR3 has 15 amino acids. The V gene's germline CDR1 is SNHLY and CDR2 FYNNEI. CDR3 in amino acids: CASSDRAGGTDTQYF. The CDR3 DNA reads TGTGCCAGCAGTGATAGGGCAGGGGGAACAGATACGCAGTATTTT.

The chain carries TRBV5-4 and TRBJ2-1, with 10 bases identical to TRBD2. Germline loops: CDR1 SGHNT, CDR2 YYREEE (reference sequence). This CDR3 has 16 amino acids. V shed 5 bases, J shed 5 bases, and the junction held 10 bases outside the gene matches. The CDR3 reads CASSPGASGGNNEQFF. For the CDR3, the DNA is TGTGCCAGCAGTCCGGGGGCTAGCGGGGGAAACAATGAGCAGTTCTTC.

The gene calls are TRBV7-9 and TRBJ2-5; D is perhaps TRBD1 or TRBD2 (6 bases each). CDR1 SEHNR and CDR2 FQNEAQ come from the germline V gene (reference sequence). V lost 3 bases and J lost 4, with 15 bases in between. The CDR3 is 15 residues long. For the CDR3, the DNA is TGTGCCAGCAGCTTCCGGGGGCGCAACGGAGAGACCCAGTACTTC. This encodes CASSFRGRNGETQYF. The complete variable domain, with remaining parts taken from reference TRBV7-9 and TRBJ2-5, reads DTGVSQNPRHKITKRGQNVTFRCDPISEHNRLYWYRQTLGQGPEFLTYFQNEAQLEKSRLLSDRFSAERPKGSFSTLEIQRTEQGDSAMYLCASSFRGRNGETQYFGPGTRLLVL.

The chain uses TRBV6-1 and TRBJ1-3; unclear D gene. Germline CDR1 and CDR2: MNHNS and SASEGT. The CDR3 sequence is 15 residues long. V was clipped by 1 base and J by 2 bases, with 9 bases between them. The CDR3 is CASSEGVVPGNTIYF. The CDR3 DNA reads TGTGCCAGCAGTGAAGGTGTGGTCCCTGGAAACACCATATATTTT.

This chain's CDR3 is CASSFFRPTGQETQYF. The CDR3, as DNA: TGTGCCAGCAGCTTCTTCAGGCCGACCGGACAAGAGACCCAGTACTTC. The chain carries TRBV7-9 and TRBJ2-5; no clear D. The CDR3 runs 16 residues. CDR1 and CDR2 from the germline V gene are SEHNR and FQNEAQ (reference sequence). V dropped 3 bases and J dropped 2 bases, with 16 bases sitting between them.